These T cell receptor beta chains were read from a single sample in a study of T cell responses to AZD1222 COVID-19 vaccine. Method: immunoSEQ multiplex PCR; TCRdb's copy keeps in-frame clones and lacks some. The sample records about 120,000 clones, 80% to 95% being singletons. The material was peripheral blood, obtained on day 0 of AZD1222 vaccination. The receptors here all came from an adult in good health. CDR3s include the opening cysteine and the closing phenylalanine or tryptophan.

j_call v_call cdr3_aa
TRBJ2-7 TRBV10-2 CASKGTASHYEQYF
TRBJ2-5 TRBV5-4 CASSSPGRLGKETQYF
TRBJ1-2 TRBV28 CASTSPLPRGGYTF
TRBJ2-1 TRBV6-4 CASSATVGGEQFF
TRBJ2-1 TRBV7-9 CASSSGASSEQFF
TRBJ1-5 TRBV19 CASSIEEGYSNQPQHF
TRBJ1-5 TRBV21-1 CASSKGRTGVLYSNQPQHF
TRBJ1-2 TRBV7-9 CASSLDLTVSYGYTF
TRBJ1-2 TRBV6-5 CASSTEPGRIYGYTF
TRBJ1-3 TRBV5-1 CASSLDLRNTGNTIYF
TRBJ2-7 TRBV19 CASSIEGSSYEQYF
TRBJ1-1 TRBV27 CASSFSGGEAFF
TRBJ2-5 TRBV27 CASSLSGRRSQETQYF
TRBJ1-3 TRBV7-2 CASSLVGTGGPGSGNTIYF
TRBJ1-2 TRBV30 CAWNIGGSRGGYTF
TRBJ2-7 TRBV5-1 CASSFQGEDEQYF
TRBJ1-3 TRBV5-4 CASSLRTSGNTIYF
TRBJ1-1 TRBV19 CASSGQLNTEAFF
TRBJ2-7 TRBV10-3 CAILAGEPGEQYF
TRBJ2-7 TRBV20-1 CSARLEGEQYF
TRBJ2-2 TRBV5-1 CASSLGHSIDTGELFF
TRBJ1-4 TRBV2 CATRVGNEKLFF
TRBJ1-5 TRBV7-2 CASSLSGGFSNQPQHF
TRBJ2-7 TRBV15 CATSIRRGDEQYF
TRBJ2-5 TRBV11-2 CASSLTGVEETQYF
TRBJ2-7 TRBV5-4 CASSLGPGQGSYEQYF
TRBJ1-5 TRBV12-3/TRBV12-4 CASSLTVNFPQHF
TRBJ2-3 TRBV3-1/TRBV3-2 CASSVVGIRPYF
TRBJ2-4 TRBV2 CASIQDAKNIQYF
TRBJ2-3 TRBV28 CASSSPGAGTDTQYF
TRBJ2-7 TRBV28 CASSPGTSGRTEQYF
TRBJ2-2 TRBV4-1 CASSQEQGPGELFF
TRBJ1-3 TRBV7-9 CASSPGSSGNTIYF
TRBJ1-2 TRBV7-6 CASSEKTGSPGGYTF
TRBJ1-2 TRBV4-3 CASSHQYFGTGDYYGYTF
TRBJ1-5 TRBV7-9 CASSLGKGYSNQPQHF
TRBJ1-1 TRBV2 CASIGIRAAEAFF
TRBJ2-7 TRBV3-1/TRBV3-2 CASSQVKSSYEQYF
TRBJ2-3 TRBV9 CASSVFTRGGADTQYF
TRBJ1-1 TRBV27 CASSWSTGTPATVAFF
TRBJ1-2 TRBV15 CATSSGEGHKLANYGYTF
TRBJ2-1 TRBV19 CASSKEVLGNEQFF
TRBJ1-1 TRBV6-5 CASSYLRTGGATEAFF
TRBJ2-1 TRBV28 CASRLAGGSRSYNEQFF
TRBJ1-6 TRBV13 CASSRTDSSYNSPLHF
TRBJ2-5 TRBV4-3 CASSQGYKRSETQYF
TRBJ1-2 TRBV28 CASSFTGPGYGYTF
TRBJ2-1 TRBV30 CAWSVQLAGGPLHEQFF
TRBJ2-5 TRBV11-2 CASSLDVMSPQYF
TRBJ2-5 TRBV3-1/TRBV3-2 CASSQDGLAGATETQYF
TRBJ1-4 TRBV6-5 CASSSKDSGDEKLFF
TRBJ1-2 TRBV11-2 CASSSSPDNYGYTF
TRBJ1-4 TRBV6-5 CASSSVRSNEKLFF
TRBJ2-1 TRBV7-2 CASSLAPGISSYNEQFF
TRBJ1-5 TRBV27 CASSNHSNQPQHF
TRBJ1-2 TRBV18 CASSLGTDPSYGYTF
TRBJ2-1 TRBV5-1 CASSLNGDLRDEQFF